A selection of T cell receptor beta chains follows, all from one sample in a study of shared clonotypes between healthy human individuals. Measured with immunoSEQ multiplex PCR; TCRdb has only the in-frame clones, and not every one. The repertoire consists of hundreds of thousands of clones, with 95% to 96% occurring once and the leading ten covering 0.095% to 0.13%. The sequenced material came from naive CD8+ T cells sorted from blood. These receptors all stem from a woman younger than 45 in good health. Each CDR3 is given with its conserved first and last residue. A D gene is named only where the DNA matches it firmly. Clone size is shown for a subset of rows, as once, few, many or a class of expanded clone.

j_gene | v_gene | abundance | d_gene | CDR3nt | CDR3aa
TRBJ2-1 | TRBV6-1 | NA | NA | TGTGCCAGCAGTGAAGAGGCCCTCAGCTCCTACAATGAGCAGTTCTTC | CASSEEALSSYNEQFF
TRBJ1-1 | TRBV5-1 | once | NA | TGCGCCAGCAGCGCGGGACTGCTAGCTTTCTTT | CASSAGLLAFF
TRBJ2-7 | TRBV28 | NA | NA | TGTGCCAGCAGTTTTGCAGGGGGGGTCGGCGAGCAGTACTTC | CASSFAGGVGEQYF
TRBJ2-7 | TRBV20-1 | NA | NA | TGCAGTGACAAATCAGTCTACGAGCAGTACTTC | CSDKSVYEQYF
TRBJ2-1 | TRBV27 | NA | TRBD2 | TGTGCCAGCACAGTGGGACTAGCGGGAGGTAGTGAGCAGTTCTTC | CASTVGLAGGSEQFF
TRBJ1-1 | TRBV6-5 | NA | NA | TGTGCCAGCAGGGGGGGTTGGGGCACGAACACTGAAGCTTTCTTT | CASRGGWGTNTEAFF
TRBJ2-3 | TRBV27 | NA | NA | TGTGCCAGCAGTTCACGACCCAAAGGGCCCTCAGATACGCAGTATTTT | CASSSRPKGPSDTQYF
TRBJ1-3 | TRBV19 | NA | NA | TGTGCCAGTACCATTTCCGGACAGCTAGGAAACACCATATATTTT | CASTISGQLGNTIYF
TRBJ2-1 | TRBV5-1 | NA | TRBD2 | TGCGCCAGCAGCCGTAGCGGGATGGACAATGAGCAGTTCTTC | CASSRSGMDNEQFF
TRBJ1-4 | TRBV6-6 | NA | TRBD1 | TGTGCCAGCAGTTACACGGACAGGGCGAAAGAAAAACTGTTTTTT | CASSYTDRAKEKLFF
TRBJ2-7 | TRBV4-1 | NA | NA | TGCGCCAGCAGCCAAGAAAAGGGACTGGTCCACTACGAGCAGTACTTC | CASSQEKGLVHYEQYF
TRBJ2-7 | TRBV28 | NA | TRBD1 | TGTGCCAGCAGGCCGCCGGGACAGGGTAACGAGCAGTACTTC | CASRPPGQGNEQYF
TRBJ2-1 | TRBV7-2 | NA | NA | TGTGCCAGCAGCCCCCTGTCCTATGAGCAGTTCTTC | CASSPLSYEQFF
TRBJ2-4 | TRBV7-9 | once | NA | TGTGCCAGCAGCTCCCCAACGCGGTCCAAAAACATTCAGTACTTC | CASSSPTRSKNIQYF
TRBJ2-1 | TRBV9 | NA | TRBD2 | TGTGCCAGCAGCTCCGGACTAGCGGGAGAGAGGCATGAGCAGTTCTTC | CASSSGLAGERHEQFF
TRBJ1-1 | TRBV13 | NA | NA | TGTGCCAGCAGCGACAGGAACACTGAAGCTTTCTTT | CASSDRNTEAFF